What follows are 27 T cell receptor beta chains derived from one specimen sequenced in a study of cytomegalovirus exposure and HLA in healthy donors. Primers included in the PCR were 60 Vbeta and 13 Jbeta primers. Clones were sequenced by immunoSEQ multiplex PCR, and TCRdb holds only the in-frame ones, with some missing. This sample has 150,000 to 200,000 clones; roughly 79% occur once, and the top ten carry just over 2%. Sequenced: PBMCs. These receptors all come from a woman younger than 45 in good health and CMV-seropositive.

CDR3 loop: CASSGPRGGRAAVEQYF. The CDR3, as DNA: TGTGCCAGCAGCGGCCCCAGGGGTGGGAGGGCCGCGGTCGAGCAGTACTTC. The chain recombines TRBV5-5 with TRBJ2-7; the D gene is possibly TRBD2 (7 bases). The V end lost 4 bases, the J end lost 6 bases, and 26 bases lay between the germline ends. The CDR3 runs to 17 residues. Germline V gives CDR1 SGHKS, CDR2 YYEKEE (reference sequence).

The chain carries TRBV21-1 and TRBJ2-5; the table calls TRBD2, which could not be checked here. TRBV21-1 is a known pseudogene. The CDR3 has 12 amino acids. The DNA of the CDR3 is TGTGCCAGCAGCTCTCCTCAAGAGACCCAGTACTTC. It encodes CASSSPQETQYF.

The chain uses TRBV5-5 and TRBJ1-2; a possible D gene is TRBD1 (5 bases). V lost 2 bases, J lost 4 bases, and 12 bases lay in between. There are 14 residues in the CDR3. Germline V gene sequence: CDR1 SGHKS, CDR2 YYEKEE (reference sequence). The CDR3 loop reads CASSLPQGLYGYTF. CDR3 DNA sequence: TGTGCCAGCAGCTTACCTCAGGGTCTCTATGGCTACACCTTC.

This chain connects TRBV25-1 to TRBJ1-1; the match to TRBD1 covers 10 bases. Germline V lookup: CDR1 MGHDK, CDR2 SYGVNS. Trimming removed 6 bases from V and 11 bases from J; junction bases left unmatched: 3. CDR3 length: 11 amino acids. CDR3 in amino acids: CASRGGQGAFF. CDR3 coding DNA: TGTGCCAGCAGGGGGGGACAGGGGGCTTTCTTT.

CDR3 nucleotides: TGTGCCAGCAGCTCCAGTTTAGATACGCAGTATTTT. Translating it yields CASSSSLDTQYF. V and J are TRBV9 and TRBJ2-3; D uncertain. V was shortened by 4 bases and J by 5 bases, with 8 bases between the two germline ends. This CDR3 region has 12 residues. Per germline, CDR1 SGDLS and CDR2 YYNGEE.

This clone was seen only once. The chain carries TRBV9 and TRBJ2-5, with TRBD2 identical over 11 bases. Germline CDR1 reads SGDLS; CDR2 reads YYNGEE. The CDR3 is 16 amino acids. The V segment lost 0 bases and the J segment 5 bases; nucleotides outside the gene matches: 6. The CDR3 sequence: CASSVGSGGAMETQYF. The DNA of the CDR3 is TGTGCCAGCAGCGTAGGTAGCGGGGGGGCCATGGAGACCCAGTACTTC. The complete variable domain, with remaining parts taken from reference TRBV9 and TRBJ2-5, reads DSGVTQTPKHLITATGQRVTLRCSPRSGDLSVYWYQQSLDQGLQFLIQYYNGEERAKGNILERFSAQQFPDLHSELNLSSLELGDSALYFCASSVGSGGAMETQYFGPGTRLLVL.

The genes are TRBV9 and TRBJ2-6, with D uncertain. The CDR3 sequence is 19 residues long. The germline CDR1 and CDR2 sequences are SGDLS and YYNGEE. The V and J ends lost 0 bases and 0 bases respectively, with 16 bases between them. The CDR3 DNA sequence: TGTGCCAGCAGCGTAGGCGTCTGGGCATTAAGCTCTGGGGCCAACGTCCTGACTTTC. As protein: CASSVGVWALSSGANVLTF.

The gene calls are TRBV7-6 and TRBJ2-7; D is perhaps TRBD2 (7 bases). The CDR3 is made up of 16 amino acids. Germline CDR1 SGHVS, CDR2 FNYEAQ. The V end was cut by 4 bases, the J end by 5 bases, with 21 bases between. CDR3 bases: TGTGCCAGCAGCTCCTCCATAGGGAGGGGGAACGACGAGCAGTACTTC. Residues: CASSSSIGRGNDEQYF.

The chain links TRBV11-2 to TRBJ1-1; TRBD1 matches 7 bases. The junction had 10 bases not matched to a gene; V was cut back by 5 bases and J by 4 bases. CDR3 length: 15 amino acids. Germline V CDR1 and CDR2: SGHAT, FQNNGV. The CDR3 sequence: CASSIYRGGGTEAFF. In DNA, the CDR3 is TGTGCCAGCAGCATATACAGGGGAGGAGGCACTGAAGCTTTCTTT.

CDR3 loop: CASRPGLAGAGELFF. CDR3 in DNA: TGTGCCAGCAGACCGGGACTAGCGGGAGCCGGGGAGCTGTTTTTT. The rearrangement joins TRBV7-9 to TRBJ2-2; 14 nucleotides line up with TRBD2. The CDR3 is made up of 15 amino acids. The V and J ends lost 6 bases and 6 bases, in that order; junction bases with no gene match: 3. Per germline, CDR1 SEHNR and CDR2 FQNEAQ (reference sequence). Together with reference TRBV7-9 and TRBJ2-2, the CDR3 gives the full variable domain: DTGVSQNPRHKITKRGQNVTFRCDPISEHNRLYWYRQTLGQGPEFLTYFQNEAQLEKSRLLSDRFSAERPKGSFSTLEIQRTEQGDSAMYLCASRPGLAGAGELFFGEGSRLTVL.

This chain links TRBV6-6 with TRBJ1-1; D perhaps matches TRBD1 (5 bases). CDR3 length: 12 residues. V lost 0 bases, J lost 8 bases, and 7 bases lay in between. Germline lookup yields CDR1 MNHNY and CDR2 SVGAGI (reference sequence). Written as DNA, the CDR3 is TGTGCCAGCAGTTACTCGACAGCCGAAGCTTTCTTT. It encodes CASSYSTAEAFF.

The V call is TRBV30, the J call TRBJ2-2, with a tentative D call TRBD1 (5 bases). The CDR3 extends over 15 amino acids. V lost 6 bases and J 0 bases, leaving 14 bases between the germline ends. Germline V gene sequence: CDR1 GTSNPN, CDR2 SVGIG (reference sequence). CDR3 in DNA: TGTGCCTGCCTAGGGGCCGTTGCGAACACCGGGGAGCTGTTTTTT. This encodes CACLGAVANTGELFF. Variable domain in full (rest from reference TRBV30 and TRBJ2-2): SQTIHQWPATLVQPVGSPLSLECTVEGTSNPNLYWYRQAAGRGLQLLFYSVGIGQISSEVPQNLSASRPQDRQFILSSKKLLLSDSGFYLCACLGAVANTGELFFGEGSRLTVL.

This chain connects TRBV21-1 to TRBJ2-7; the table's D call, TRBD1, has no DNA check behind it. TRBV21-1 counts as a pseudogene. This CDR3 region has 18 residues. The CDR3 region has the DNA TGTGCCAGCAGCATCCCCACGCCCAGGGACAGGGTAAGGTGCGAGCAGTACTTC. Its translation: CASSIPTPRDRVRCEQYF.

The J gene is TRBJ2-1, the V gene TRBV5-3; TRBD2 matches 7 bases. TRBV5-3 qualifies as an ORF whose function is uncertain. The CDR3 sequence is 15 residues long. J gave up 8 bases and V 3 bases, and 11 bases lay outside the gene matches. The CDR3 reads CARSSTSEQVHEQFF. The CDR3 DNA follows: TGTGCCAGAAGCTCCACTAGCGAACAGGTGCATGAGCAGTTCTTC.

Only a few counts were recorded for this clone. Here the CDR3 reads CASSSGDRASSRSPLHF. CDR3 in DNA: TGTGCCAGCAGCTCCGGGGACAGGGCGTCAAGTAGGTCACCCCTCCACTTT. J is TRBJ1-6 and V is TRBV5-4; 9 nucleotides align to TRBD1. The CDR3 runs 17 residues. V gave up 3 bases and J gave up 10 bases; unmatched junction bases: 14. From germline, CDR1 is SGHNT and CDR2 YYREEE (reference sequence). The entire variable domain, with the rest obtained from reference TRBV5-4 and TRBJ1-6, is as follows: ETGVTQSPTHLIKTRGQQVTLRCSSQSGHNTVSWYQQALGQGPQFIFQYYREEENGRGNFPPRFSGLQFPNYSSELNVNALELDDSALYLCASSSGDRASSRSPLHFGNGTRLTVT.

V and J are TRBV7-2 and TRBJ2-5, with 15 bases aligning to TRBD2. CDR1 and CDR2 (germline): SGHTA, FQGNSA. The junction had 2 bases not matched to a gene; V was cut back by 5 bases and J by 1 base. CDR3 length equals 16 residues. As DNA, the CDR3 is TGTGCCAGCAGCCTGGGACTAGCGGGGGGCCAAGAGACCCAGTACTTC. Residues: CASSLGLAGGQETQYF.

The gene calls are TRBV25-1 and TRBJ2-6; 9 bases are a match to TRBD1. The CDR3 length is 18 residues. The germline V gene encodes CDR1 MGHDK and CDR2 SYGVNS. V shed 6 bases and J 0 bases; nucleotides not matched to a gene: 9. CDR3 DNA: TGTGCCAGCAGCCGACCGAGGACAGGGGTCTCTGGGGCCAACGTCCTGACTTTC. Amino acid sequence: CASSRPRTGVSGANVLTF.

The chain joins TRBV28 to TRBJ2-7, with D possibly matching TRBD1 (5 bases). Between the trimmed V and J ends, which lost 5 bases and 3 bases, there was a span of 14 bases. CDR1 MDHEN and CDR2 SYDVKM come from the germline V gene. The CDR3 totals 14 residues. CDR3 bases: TGTGCCAGCAGTCGTCGACAGCACATCTACGAGCAGTACTTC. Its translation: CASSRRQHIYEQYF.

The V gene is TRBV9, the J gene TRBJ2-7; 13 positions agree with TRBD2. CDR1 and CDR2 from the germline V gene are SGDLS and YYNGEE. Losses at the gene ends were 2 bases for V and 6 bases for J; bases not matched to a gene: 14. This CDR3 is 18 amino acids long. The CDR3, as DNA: TGTGCCAGCAGCGTCACCGCAGGACTAGCGGGAGAGTGGGGCGAGCAGTACTTC. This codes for CASSVTAGLAGEWGEQYF.

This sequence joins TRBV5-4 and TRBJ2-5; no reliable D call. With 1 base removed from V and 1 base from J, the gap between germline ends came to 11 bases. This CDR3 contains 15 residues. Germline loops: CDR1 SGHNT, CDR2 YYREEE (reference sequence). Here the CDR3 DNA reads TGTGCCAGCAGCTTGTACGCGAACAGCCAAGAGACCCAGTACTTC. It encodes CASSLYANSQETQYF. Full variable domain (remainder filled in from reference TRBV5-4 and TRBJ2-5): ETGVTQSPTHLIKTRGQQVTLRCSSQSGHNTVSWYQQALGQGPQFIFQYYREEENGRGNFPPRFSGLQFPNYSSELNVNALELDDSALYLCASSLYANSQETQYFGPGTRLLVL.

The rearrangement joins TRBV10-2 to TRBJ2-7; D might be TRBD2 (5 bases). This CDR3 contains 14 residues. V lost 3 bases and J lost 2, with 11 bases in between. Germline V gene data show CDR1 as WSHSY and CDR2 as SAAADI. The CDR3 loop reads CASSEGSAPYEQYF. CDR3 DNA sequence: TGCGCCAGCAGTGAAGGTAGCGCGCCCTACGAGCAGTACTTC.

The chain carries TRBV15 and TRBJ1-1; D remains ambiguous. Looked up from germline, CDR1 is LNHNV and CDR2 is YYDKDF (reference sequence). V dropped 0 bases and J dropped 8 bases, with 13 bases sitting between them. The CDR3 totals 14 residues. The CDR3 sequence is CATSRDPLTVEAFF. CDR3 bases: TGTGCCACCAGCAGAGATCCCCTCACAGTAGAAGCTTTCTTT.

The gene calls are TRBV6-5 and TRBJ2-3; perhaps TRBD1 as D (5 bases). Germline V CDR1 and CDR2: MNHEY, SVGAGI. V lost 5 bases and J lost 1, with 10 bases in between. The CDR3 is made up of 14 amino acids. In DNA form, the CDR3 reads TGTGCCAGCAGTAATCAGGGTGGCACAGATACGCAGTATTTT. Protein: CASSNQGGTDTQYF.

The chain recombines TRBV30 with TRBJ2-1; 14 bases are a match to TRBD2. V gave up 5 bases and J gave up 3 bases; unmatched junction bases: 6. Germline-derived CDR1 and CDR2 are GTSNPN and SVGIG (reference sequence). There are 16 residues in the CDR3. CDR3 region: CAWGLAGGRDYNEQFF. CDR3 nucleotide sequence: TGTGCCTGGGGACTAGCGGGAGGTCGAGACTACAATGAGCAGTTCTTC.

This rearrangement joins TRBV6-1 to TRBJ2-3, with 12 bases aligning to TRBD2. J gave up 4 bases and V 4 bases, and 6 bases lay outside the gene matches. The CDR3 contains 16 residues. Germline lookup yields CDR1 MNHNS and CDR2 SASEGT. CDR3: CASSARLAGVPDTQYF. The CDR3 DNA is TGTGCCAGCAGTGCTAGACTAGCGGGAGTTCCAGATACGCAGTATTTT.

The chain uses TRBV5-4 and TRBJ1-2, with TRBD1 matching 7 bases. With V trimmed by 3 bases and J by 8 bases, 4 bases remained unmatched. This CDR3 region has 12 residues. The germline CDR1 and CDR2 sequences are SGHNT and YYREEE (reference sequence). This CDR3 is CASSSGTDGYTF. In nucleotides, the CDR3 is TGTGCCAGCAGCTCCGGGACAGACGGCTACACCTTC.

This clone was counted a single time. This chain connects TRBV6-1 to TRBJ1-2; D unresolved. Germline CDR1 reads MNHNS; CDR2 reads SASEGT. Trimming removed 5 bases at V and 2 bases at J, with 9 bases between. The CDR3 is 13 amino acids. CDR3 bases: TGTGCCAGCAGTTATACAGAAAACTATGGCTACACCTTC. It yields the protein CASSYTENYGYTF.